This TCR beta chain was found in a study of cytomegalovirus exposure and HLA in healthy donors. V lost 0 bases and J lost 0, with 9 bases in between. Germline CDR1 is SGHRS and CDR2 is YFSETQ. CDR3 length: 16 residues. There are a few counts of this clone. PCR involved 60 Vbeta and 13 Jbeta primers. Sequencing was performed with immunoSEQ multiplex PCR; in TCRdb, only in-frame clones are kept and a portion is missing. The sample holds more than 60,000 clones, roughly 80% seen once. V is TRBV5-1 and J is TRBJ2-2; D possibly corresponds to TRBD2 (5 bases). This TCR was sampled from a male donor in good health and CMV-seropositive. What was sequenced was PBMCs. This CDR3 reads CASSLVSGANTGELFF. The CDR3 DNA sequence: TGCGCCAGCAGCTTGGTGAGCGGCGCGAACACCGGGGAGCTGTTTTTT.